This TCR beta chain was observed in a study of T cell repertoires in cytomegalovirus infection. General study points: CMV carriers with the relevant HLA were identified by cumulative public TCR beta family frequency. The ex vivo response was dominated by HLA-C-restricted CMV-specific TCR beta clonotypes.

TCRdb used MiXCR to reprocess the reads, holding one entry per CDR3 protein. The sample lists a few hundred thousand distinct CDR3 sequences; 26% were seen once. This clonotype has more than one count but fewer than ten. Its target is unknown. V trimming: 5 bases; J trimming: 0 bases; junction bases outside the gene matches: 7. The CDR3 is made up of 16 amino acids. The germline V gene has CDR1 MNHEY and CDR2 SMNVEV (reference sequence). The specimen was PBMCs. This TCR was sampled from a human donor in good health (CMV status not recorded). Some clones in this sample may be carry-over from other donors' samples. J is TRBJ2-7 and V is TRBV27; 10 bases are shared with TRBD2. The CDR3 here is CASSARTSGSSYEQYF. Written as DNA, the CDR3 is TGTGCCAGCAGTGCCCGGACTAGCGGTAGCTCCTACGAGCAGTACTTC.